These 17 T cell receptor beta chains came from one sample sequenced in a study of cytomegalovirus exposure and HLA in healthy donors. Both 60 Vbeta primers and 13 Jbeta primers went into the PCR. Sequencing used immunoSEQ multiplex PCR; TCRdb keeps in-frame clones, though not all of them. The table shows 150,000 to 200,000 clones, with 76% occurring only once. The source material was PBMCs. The receptors here all came from a male donor in good health and CMV-seronegative.

V is TRBV7-6 and J is TRBJ2-1; 11 nucleotides match TRBD2. The germline CDR1 and CDR2 sequences are SGHVS and FNYEAQ. V lost 1 base and J lost 8; bases outside the gene matches: 13. The CDR3 contains 18 residues. For the CDR3, the DNA is TGTGCCAGCAGCTTAGGTAGCGGGGGGGCGCGACCTCCTCATGAGCAGTTCTTC. It codes for CASSLGSGGARPPHEQFF.

This clone has only a few counts. This chain links TRBV2 with TRBJ2-1; TRBD2 is a possible D gene (6 bases). The V gene lost 4 bases and the J gene lost 4 bases, with 11 bases spanning the gap. Germline values: CDR1 SNHLY, CDR2 FYNNEI. The CDR3 runs 14 residues. The CDR3 region is CASSVLASYNEQFF. CDR3 nucleotides: TGTGCCAGCAGTGTCCTAGCGAGTTACAATGAGCAGTTCTTC.

CDR3 sequence reads: CASSPWDRGNTGELFF. The CDR3 bases are TGTGCCAGCAGTCCGTGGGACAGGGGCAACACCGGGGAGCTGTTTTTT. The V call is TRBV28, the J call TRBJ2-2, with 10 bases lining up with TRBD1. CDR1 is MDHEN and CDR2 is SYDVKM in the germline V gene. CDR3 length equals 16 residues. The trim removed 5 bases at V and 2 bases at J, leaving 5 bases unmatched.

The count of this clone is one. The chain is built from TRBV28 and TRBJ2-7; D is perhaps TRBD1 (6 bases). In germline, CDR1 is MDHEN, CDR2 SYDVKM. Trimming shortened V by 4 bases and J by 6 bases, and 13 bases separated the two germline ends. CDR3 size: 13 residues. Here the CDR3 DNA reads TGTGCCAGCAGTTCTGACCGGACAGTCGAGCAGTACTTC. Translating it yields CASSSDRTVEQYF.

V and J are TRBV28 and TRBJ1-2; 11 bases agree with TRBD1. Germline loops: CDR1 MDHEN, CDR2 SYDVKM. V was clipped by 4 bases and J by 6 bases; unmatched bases: 7. CDR3 length: 15 residues. The CDR3 loop is CASSYLGQGADGYTF. CDR3 nucleotides: TGTGCCAGCAGTTACCTCGGACAGGGGGCCGATGGCTACACCTTC.

This rearrangement joins TRBV5-1 to TRBJ1-1; no firm D call. The germline V gene encodes CDR1 SGHRS and CDR2 YFSETQ. Trimming stripped 1 base from V and 7 bases from J, with 14 bases between. This CDR3 region has 14 residues. The CDR3 loop is CASSLIVAESEAFF. CDR3 sequence (DNA): TGCGCCAGCAGCTTGATCGTGGCGGAAAGTGAAGCTTTCTTT.

The table lists this clone with a count of one. The rearrangement links TRBV7-2 to TRBJ1-1; a weak D match, TRBD1 (6 bases). The CDR3 extends over 16 amino acids. The V and J ends lost 0 bases and 3 bases respectively, with 14 bases between them. The germline gives CDR1 SGHTA, CDR2 FQGNSA. The CDR3 reads CASSLAWGQGHTEAFF. CDR3 DNA: TGTGCCAGCAGCTTAGCCTGGGGGCAAGGGCACACTGAAGCTTTCTTT.

The chain carries TRBV19 and TRBJ2-2; 8 bases line up with TRBD1. Germline CDR1 LNHDA, CDR2 SQIVND (reference sequence). V was clipped by 10 bases and J by 3 bases; unmatched bases: 4. CDR3 length: 13 residues. The CDR3 here is CATGQVYTGELFF. As DNA, the CDR3 is TGTGCCACGGGACAGGTGTACACCGGGGAGCTGTTTTTT.

The rearrangement links TRBV19 to TRBJ2-5, with D perhaps matching TRBD1 (5 bases). The J call could be wrong; TRBJ2-7 is a better fit for the DNA end. The CDR3 contains 15 residues. Germline V gene lookup returns CDR1 LNHDA and CDR2 SQIVND (reference sequence). The CDR3 region is CASSMVAGNLYEQYF. The CDR3 DNA follows: TGTGCCAGTAGTATGGTAGCAGGGAACCTCTACGAGCAGTACTTC.

The chain is built from TRBV27 and TRBJ2-7; 8 nucleotides agree with TRBD1. Germline V gene sequence: CDR1 MNHEY, CDR2 SMNVEV (reference sequence). After removal of 6 bases from V and 5 bases from J, the junction contained 9 bases not matched to a gene. This CDR3 has 14 residues. The CDR3 is CASSRRTGWDEQYF. CDR3 nucleotide sequence: TGTGCCAGCAGCCGAAGGACAGGGTGGGACGAGCAGTACTTC.

The genes are TRBV19 and TRBJ2-7, with D unresolved. The CDR3 covers 13 residues. Germline assignment: CDR1 LNHDA and CDR2 SQIVND (reference sequence). Trimming took off 1 base at V and 1 base at J, with 5 bases between the two ends. CDR3 loop: CASSIAPSYEQYF. As DNA, the CDR3 is TGTGCCAGTAGTATAGCCCCTTCCTACGAGCAGTACTTC.

This rearrangement joins TRBV5-1 to TRBJ2-7; D possibly corresponds to TRBD2 (6 bases). CDR3 size: 13 residues. The germline V gene encodes CDR1 SGHRS and CDR2 YFSETQ. Deletions cut 3 bases from V and 7 bases from J, with 14 bases between. The CDR3 region is CASSWRGEGEQYF. CDR3 DNA sequence: TGCGCCAGCAGCTGGCGGGGAGAAGGTGAGCAGTACTTC.

The V gene is TRBV11-2, the J gene TRBJ2-1, with D possibly being TRBD2 (5 bases). Deletions cut 2 bases from V and 2 bases from J, with 10 bases between. Germline V gene sequence: CDR1 SGHAT, CDR2 FQNNGV. There are 15 residues in the CDR3. CDR3 nucleotide sequence: TGTGCCAGCAGCTTATCAGCGGAAACCTACAATGAGCAGTTCTTC. Amino acids: CASSLSAETYNEQFF.

The rearrangement links TRBV10-3 to TRBJ2-1; tentatively, D is TRBD2 (6 bases). CDR1 and CDR2 (germline): ENHRY, SYGVKD. The V gene lost 2 bases and the J gene lost 10 bases, with 15 bases spanning the gap. CDR3 length: 14 amino acids. CDR3 DNA: TGTGCCATCAGTGAGGCGGGACTCCAAGGGGAGCAGTTCTTC. Translated, it gives CAISEAGLQGEQFF.

The J gene is TRBJ1-3, the V gene TRBV30; 9 nucleotides align to TRBD1. Germline V gene lookup returns CDR1 GTSNPN and CDR2 SVGIG (reference sequence). Trimming took 8 bases from V and 4 from J; bases not matched to a gene: 6. This CDR3 is 13 amino acids long. As DNA, the CDR3 is TGTGCCGGACAAGGGACAGGGGGAAACACCATATATTTT. Protein: CAGQGTGGNTIYF.

The genes are TRBV4-3 and TRBJ2-1; TRBD2 agrees at 12 bases. The CDR3 length is 20 residues. Germline loops: CDR1 LGHNA, CDR2 YSLEER. J gave up 4 bases and V 0 bases, and 13 bases lay outside the gene matches. This CDR3 is CASSQDPGRGLAGPYNEQFF. CDR3 sequence (DNA): TGCGCCAGCAGCCAAGATCCAGGGCGAGGACTAGCGGGACCTTACAATGAGCAGTTCTTC.

The DNA for the CDR3 is TGTGCCAGCAGTCCCGACCGGGACAATTACAATGAGCAGTTCTTC. This translates into CASSPDRDNYNEQFF. The V gene is TRBV27, the J gene TRBJ2-1; a weak D match, TRBD1 (6 bases). Germline lookup yields CDR1 MNHEY and CDR2 SMNVEV (reference sequence). CDR3 length equals 15 residues. V was clipped by 5 bases and J by 4 bases, with 15 bases between them.